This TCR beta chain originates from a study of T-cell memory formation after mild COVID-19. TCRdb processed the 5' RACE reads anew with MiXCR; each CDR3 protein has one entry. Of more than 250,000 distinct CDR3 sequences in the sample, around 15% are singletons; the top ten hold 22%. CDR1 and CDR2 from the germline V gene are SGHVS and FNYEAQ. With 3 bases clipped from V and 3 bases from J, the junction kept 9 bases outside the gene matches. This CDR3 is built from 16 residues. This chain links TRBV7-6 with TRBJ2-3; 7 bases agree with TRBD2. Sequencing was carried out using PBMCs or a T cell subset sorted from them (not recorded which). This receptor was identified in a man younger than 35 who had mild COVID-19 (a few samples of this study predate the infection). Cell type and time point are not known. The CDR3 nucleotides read TGTGCCAGCAGCTTCGCCGGACTAGAGGGGACAGATACGCAGTATTTT. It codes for CASSFAGLEGTDTQYF.